This entry lists 26 T cell receptor beta chains sequenced from one sample in a study of cytomegalovirus exposure and HLA in healthy donors. PCR was performed using 60 Vbeta and 13 Jbeta primers. TCRdb's table, derived via immunoSEQ multiplex PCR, lists solely in-frame clones and lacks some. The repertoire holds 110,000 or so clones, with around 77% as singletons. The sequenced sample was PBMCs. The receptors were gathered from a woman aged 25 to 45 in good health and CMV-seropositive.

V gene TRBV6-5 combines with J gene TRBJ2-3; TRBD2 agrees at 8 bases. CDR1 is MNHEY and CDR2 is SVGAGI in the germline V gene. J gave up 2 bases and V 2 bases, and 6 bases lay outside the gene matches. CDR3 length equals 16 residues. The CDR3 nucleotides are TGTGCCAGCAGTTACACGGCCGGGGGGGCCACAGATACGCAGTATTTT. Encoded protein: CASSYTAGGATDTQYF.

The table lists this clone with a few counts. V and J are TRBV6-6 and TRBJ1-5; 7 bases fit TRBD1. CDR1 MNHNY and CDR2 SVGAGI come from the germline V gene (reference sequence). After removal of 2 bases from V and 1 base from J, the junction contained 5 bases not matched to a gene. This CDR3 has 16 amino acids. In nucleotides, the CDR3 is TGTGCCAGCAGTTACAGACCGGGACAGAGCAATCAGCCCCAGCATTTT. It translates to CASSYRPGQSNQPQHF.

The chain recombines TRBV5-1 with TRBJ2-7, with 10 bases matching TRBD1. The ends lost 4 bases at V and 5 bases at J; junction bases unmatched: 15. The CDR3 is made up of 17 amino acids. The V gene's germline CDR1 is SGHRS and CDR2 YFSETQ. The CDR3 DNA reads as TGCGCCAGCAGCCGCCGAATTACCGGGACAGGGGACCACGAGCAGTACTTC. It translates to CASSRRITGTGDHEQYF.

This clone was seen just once. V gene TRBV19 combines with J gene TRBJ1-5, with no clear D. With 6 bases removed from V and 6 bases from J, the gap between germline ends came to 12 bases. Germline V lookup: CDR1 LNHDA, CDR2 SQIVND (reference sequence). The CDR3 length is 13 residues. The CDR3 spells CASSPSSFQPQHF. In DNA, the CDR3 is TGTGCCAGTAGCCCTTCCTCCTTTCAGCCCCAGCATTTT. Full variable domain (remainder filled in from reference TRBV19 and TRBJ1-5): DGGITQSPKYLFRKEGQNVTLSCEQNLNHDAMYWYRQDPGQGLRLIYYSQIVNDFQKGDIAEGYSVSREKKESFPLTVTSAQKNPTAFYLCASSPSSFQPQHFGDGTRLSIL.

This clone was observed a handful of times. The V call is TRBV6-5, the J call TRBJ2-6; D unclear. The CDR3 extends over 15 amino acids. Germline V gene lookup returns CDR1 MNHEY and CDR2 SVGAGI. With 5 bases removed from V and 2 bases from J, the gap between germline ends came to 10 bases. The CDR3 loop is CASSPGLTGANVLTF. Here the CDR3 DNA reads TGTGCCAGCAGTCCCGGTCTCACTGGGGCCAACGTCCTGACTTTC.

V usage is TRBV7-8 and J usage is TRBJ1-5; 10 positions agree with TRBD1. Trimming cost V 4 bases and J 1 base; bases outside gene matches: 10. The V gene's germline CDR1 is SGHVS and CDR2 FQNEAQ. CDR3 size: 18 residues. The CDR3 loop is CASSWDRGAYSSNQPQHF. As DNA, the CDR3 is TGTGCCAGCAGCTGGGACAGGGGCGCATACTCCAGCAATCAGCCCCAGCATTTT.

The gene calls are TRBV9 and TRBJ2-1; no clear D gene. V lost 6 bases to trimming and J lost 6 bases, with 16 bases between them. This CDR3 spans 14 amino acids. In germline, CDR1 is SGDLS, CDR2 YYNGEE. The CDR3: CASTSFRGRNEQFF. Written as DNA, the CDR3 is TGTGCCAGCACGTCTTTTCGAGGCCGCAATGAGCAGTTCTTC.

This clone was seen once. The chain has TRBV5-1 and TRBJ2-2; 8 nucleotides align to TRBD1. Looked up from germline, CDR1 is SGHRS and CDR2 is YFSETQ. The V segment lost 6 bases and the J segment 0 bases; nucleotides outside the gene matches: 4. The CDR3 length is 15 residues. CDR3 region: CASTIQGANTGELFF. The CDR3 DNA follows: TGCGCCAGCACAATACAGGGGGCGAACACCGGGGAGCTGTTTTTT.

This clone was seen just once. The gene calls are TRBV30 and TRBJ2-5; tentative D call: TRBD2 (6 bases). Germline V gene data show CDR1 as GTSNPN and CDR2 as SVGIG (reference sequence). The CDR3 has 14 residues. Trimming removed 0 bases at V and 2 bases at J, with 10 bases between. The CDR3 DNA follows: TGTGCCTGGAGTGTGCGGGACGAACAAGAGACCCAGTACTTC. It specifies CAWSVRDEQETQYF.

This clone was picked up a small number of times. V is TRBV2 and J is TRBJ1-1; a weak D match, TRBD1 (6 bases). CDR3 length equals 13 residues. Germline loops: CDR1 SNHLY, CDR2 FYNNEI. Trimming removed 9 bases at V and 0 bases at J, with 11 bases between. CDR3 loop: CASTKGVNTEAFF. The CDR3 DNA is TGTGCCAGTACCAAGGGGGTGAACACTGAAGCTTTCTTT.

With regard to this clone: In the same sample, other DNA sequences code for this CDR3. V usage is TRBV7-9 and J usage is TRBJ2-3, with TRBD2 as a possible D gene (5 bases). The CDR3 is 15 residues long. Trimming stripped 0 bases from V and 1 base from J, with 8 bases between. Germline assignment: CDR1 SEHNR and CDR2 FQNEAQ (reference sequence). DNA for the CDR3: TGTGCCAGCAGCTTAGCCGGGGTGGGCACAGATACGCAGTATTTT. Translating it yields CASSLAGVGTDTQYF.

The chain links TRBV6-1 to TRBJ1-2, with TRBD1 matching 7 bases. There are 14 residues in the CDR3. Germline values: CDR1 MNHNS, CDR2 SASEGT. V shed 2 bases, J shed 4 bases, and the junction held 4 bases outside the gene matches. For the CDR3, the DNA is TGTGCCAGCAGTGAACGAGGGGGCAGCTATGGCTACACCTTC. Translated: CASSERGGSYGYTF.

The V and J genes are TRBV11-1 and TRBJ1-1; 7 bases align to TRBD1. The germline V gene has CDR1 SGHAT and CDR2 FQDESV (reference sequence). This CDR3 is built from 15 residues. With 5 bases clipped from V and 2 bases from J, the junction kept 8 bases outside the gene matches. CDR3 in DNA: TGTGCCAGCAGCCCCTCGACAGGGACTAACACTGAAGCTTTCTTT. Its translation: CASSPSTGTNTEAFF.

The chain uses TRBV5-1 and TRBJ2-5; tentatively, D is TRBD2 (6 bases). This CDR3 has 14 amino acids. The V gene lost 0 bases and the J gene lost 5 bases, with 11 bases spanning the gap. Germline lookup yields CDR1 SGHRS and CDR2 YFSETQ. CDR3 in amino acids: CASSLGLVSETQYF. DNA for the CDR3: TGCGCCAGCAGCTTGGGACTAGTATCGGAGACCCAGTACTTC.

The chain carries TRBV14 and TRBJ2-7, with D possibly matching TRBD1 (6 bases). The germline CDR1 and CDR2 sequences are SGHDN and FVKESK. There are 15 residues in the CDR3. Trimming pared 6 bases from V and 5 bases from J, leaving 20 bases between. As DNA, the CDR3 is TGTGCCAGCAGTAGTTTGGAGAGGGGGTTTCACGAGCAGTACTTC. This encodes CASSSLERGFHEQYF.

The chain joins TRBV25-1 to TRBJ2-3; 7 bases agree with TRBD2. Germline values: CDR1 MGHDK, CDR2 SYGVNS. With 6 bases clipped from V and 6 bases from J, the junction kept 6 bases outside the gene matches. The CDR3 spans 13 residues. Written as DNA, the CDR3 is TGTGCCAGCAGACCCGCGGGGGAGGATACGCAGTATTTT. This gives the protein CASRPAGEDTQYF.

This clone has a handful of counts. The chain couples TRBV18 to TRBJ1-5, with D hard to call. This CDR3 is built from 14 residues. Germline assignment: CDR1 KGHSH and CDR2 LQKENI. V lost 0 bases, J lost 3 bases, and 6 bases lay in between. The CDR3 is CASSPPLANQPQHF. CDR3 DNA sequence: TGTGCCAGCTCACCACCGTTAGCCAATCAGCCCCAGCATTTT.

This clone was seen more than once but under ten times. The chain employs TRBV6-6 and TRBJ1-5, with D possibly TRBD1 on 6 matching bases. V dropped 6 bases and J dropped 5 bases, with 11 bases sitting between them. This CDR3 is built from 13 residues. Germline V gives CDR1 MNHNY, CDR2 SVGAGI (reference sequence). CDR3 loop: CASRGQNYQPQHF. For the CDR3, the DNA is TGTGCCAGCAGAGGACAGAACTATCAGCCCCAGCATTTT.

This clone appeared once. The V gene is TRBV5-1, the J gene TRBJ2-5, with 8 nucleotides matching TRBD1. J lost 3 bases, V lost 4 bases, and 2 bases had no gene match. Germline CDR1 SGHRS, CDR2 YFSETQ. The CDR3 is 13 residues long. CDR3 sequence reads: CASSTGQEETQYF. The CDR3 DNA reads TGCGCCAGCAGCACGGGACAGGAAGAGACCCAGTACTTC. Drawing the rest from reference TRBV5-1 and TRBJ2-5, the complete variable domain is KAGVTQTPRYLIKTRGQQVTLSCSPISGHRSVSWYQQTPGQGLQFLFEYFSETQRNKGNFPGRFSGRQFSNSRSEMNVSTLELGDSALYLCASSTGQEETQYFGPGTRLLVL.

This chain connects TRBV10-3 to TRBJ1-1; the D is unclear. The CDR3 consists of 12 residues. The germline V and J ends were trimmed by 4 bases and 7 bases, with 10 bases remaining between them. Germline CDR1 reads ENHRY; CDR2 reads SYGVKD. The CDR3 loop is CAISGSSDEAFF. The CDR3 region has the DNA TGTGCCATCAGTGGTTCCTCAGATGAAGCTTTCTTT.

The chain recombines TRBV7-9 with TRBJ1-3, with no clear D. V shed 0 bases and J shed 0 bases, with 3 bases lying between them. The CDR3 runs 14 residues. Per the germline V gene, CDR1 is SEHNR and CDR2 is FQNEAQ (reference sequence). The DNA of the CDR3 is TGTGCCAGCAGCTTAGCCGTCTCTGGAAACACCATATATTTT. Protein sequence: CASSLAVSGNTIYF.

The V call is TRBV6-5, the J call TRBJ1-1, with TRBD1 as a possible D gene (5 bases). Trimming took 6 bases from V and 0 from J, leaving 14 bases between them. The CDR3 totals 15 residues. Germline V lookup: CDR1 MNHEY, CDR2 SVGAGI. The CDR3 region has the DNA TGTGCCAGCAGCCCACCAGGGTTCGTGAACACTGAAGCTTTCTTT. Its protein product is CASSPPGFVNTEAFF.

The V call is TRBV6-5, the J call TRBJ1-2; 7 positions agree with TRBD1. This CDR3 contains 14 residues. V was clipped by 6 bases and J by 7 bases; unmatched bases: 11. Germline V gene lookup returns CDR1 MNHEY and CDR2 SVGAGI. The CDR3, as DNA: TGTGCCAGCAGCCAACAAGGGGGCGCGGGTGGCTACACCTTC. Residues: CASSQQGGAGGYTF.

This rearrangement joins TRBV20-1 to TRBJ1-1, with 7 bases aligning to TRBD1. The ends lost 1 base at V and 9 bases at J; junction bases unmatched: 2. Germline lookup yields CDR1 DFQATT and CDR2 SNEGSKA (reference sequence). The length of the CDR3 is 11 residues. As DNA, the CDR3 is TGCAGTGCTAGAGCACAGGGGAAAGCTTTCTTT. The encoded protein is CSARAQGKAFF.

This clone was found a few times. The genes are TRBV30 and TRBJ2-7; no reliable D call. The CDR3 runs 13 residues. Trimming stripped 2 bases from V and 3 bases from J, with 11 bases between. The germline V gene has CDR1 GTSNPN and CDR2 SVGIG (reference sequence). CDR3: CAWSPSPVYEQYF. CDR3 sequence (DNA): TGTGCCTGGAGTCCTTCTCCCGTCTACGAGCAGTACTTC.

This clone has more than one count but fewer than ten. The chain carries TRBV2 and TRBJ1-5, with 7 bases fitting TRBD1. V shed 7 bases and J 3 bases; nucleotides not matched to a gene: 6. The CDR3 is 14 residues long. Germline lookup yields CDR1 SNHLY and CDR2 FYNNEI. CDR3 sequence: CASTGTAANQPQHF. As DNA, the CDR3 is TGTGCCAGCACTGGGACAGCCGCCAATCAGCCCCAGCATTTT.